This T cell receptor (beta chain) derives from a study of T cells after yellow fever vaccination. This clonotype was observed at least ten times. In TCRdb, the 5' RACE reads were re-called with MiXCR into one record per CDR3 protein. In the table there are around 120,000 distinct CDR3 sequences, roughly 6.8% of which are singletons. CDR1 and CDR2 (germline): SGHRS, YFSETQ. With 5 bases clipped from V and 2 bases from J, the junction kept 7 bases outside the gene matches. This CDR3 is built from 15 residues. The sequence was obtained from a man aged 18 to 30 who received the YFV17D yellow fever vaccine. The rearrangement joins TRBV5-1 to TRBJ2-5; 9 nucleotides line up with TRBD2. This material consisted of CD4+ T cells sorted from PBMCs, taken about 41 days after the first yellow fever vaccination. CDR3 sequence: CASRTGTSRQETQYF. The CDR3 DNA is TGCGCCAGCAGAACTGGGACTAGCCGGCAAGAGACCCAGTACTTC.